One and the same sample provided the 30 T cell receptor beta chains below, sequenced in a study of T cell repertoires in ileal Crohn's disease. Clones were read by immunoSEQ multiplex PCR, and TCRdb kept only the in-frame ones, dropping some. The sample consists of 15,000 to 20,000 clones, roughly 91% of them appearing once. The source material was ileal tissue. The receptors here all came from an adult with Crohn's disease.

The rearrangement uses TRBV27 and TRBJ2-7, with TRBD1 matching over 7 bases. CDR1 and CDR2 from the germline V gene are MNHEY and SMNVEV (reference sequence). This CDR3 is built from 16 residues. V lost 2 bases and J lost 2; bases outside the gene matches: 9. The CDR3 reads CASSLNIQGQAYEQYF. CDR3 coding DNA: TGTGCCAGCAGTTTAAACATCCAAGGACAGGCCTACGAGCAGTACTTC.

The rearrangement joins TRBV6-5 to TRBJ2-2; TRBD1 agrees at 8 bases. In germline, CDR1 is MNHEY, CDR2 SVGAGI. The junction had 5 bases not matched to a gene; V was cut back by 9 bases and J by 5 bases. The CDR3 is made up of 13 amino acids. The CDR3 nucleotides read TGTGCCAGTGGACAGGGCGGAACCGGGGAGCTGTTTTTT. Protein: CASGQGGTGELFF.

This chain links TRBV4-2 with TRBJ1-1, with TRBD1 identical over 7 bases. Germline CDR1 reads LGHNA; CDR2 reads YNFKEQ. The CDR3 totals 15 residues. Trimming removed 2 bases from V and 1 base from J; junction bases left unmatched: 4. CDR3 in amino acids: CASSQLQGTNTEAFF. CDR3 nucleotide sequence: TGTGCCAGCAGCCAATTACAGGGGACGAACACTGAAGCTTTCTTT.

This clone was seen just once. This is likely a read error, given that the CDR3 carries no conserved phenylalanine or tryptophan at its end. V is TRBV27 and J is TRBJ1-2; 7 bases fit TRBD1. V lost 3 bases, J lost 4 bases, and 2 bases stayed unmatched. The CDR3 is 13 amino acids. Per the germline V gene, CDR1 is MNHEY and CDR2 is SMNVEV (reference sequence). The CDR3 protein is CASSFGQAYGYTL. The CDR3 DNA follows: TGTGCCAGCAGTTTCGGACAGGCCTATGGCTACACCCTC.

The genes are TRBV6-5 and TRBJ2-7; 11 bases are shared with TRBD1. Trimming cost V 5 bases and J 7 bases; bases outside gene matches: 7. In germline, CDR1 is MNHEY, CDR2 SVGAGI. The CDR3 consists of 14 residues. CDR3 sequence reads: CASSVDRGRREQYF. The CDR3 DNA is TGTGCCAGCAGTGTGGACAGGGGGCGTCGAGAGCAGTACTTC.

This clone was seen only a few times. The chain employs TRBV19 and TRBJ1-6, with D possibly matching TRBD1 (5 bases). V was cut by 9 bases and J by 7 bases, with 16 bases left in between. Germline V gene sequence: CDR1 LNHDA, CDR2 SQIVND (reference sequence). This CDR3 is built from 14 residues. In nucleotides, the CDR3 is TGTGCCAGCCATACCCAGGGCTGGAATTCACCCCTCCACTTT. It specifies CASHTQGWNSPLHF.

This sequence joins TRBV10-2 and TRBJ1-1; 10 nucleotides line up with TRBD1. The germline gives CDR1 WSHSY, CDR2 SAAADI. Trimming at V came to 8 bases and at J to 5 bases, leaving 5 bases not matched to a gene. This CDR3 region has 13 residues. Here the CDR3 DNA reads TGCGCCAGCGCTAGGACAGGGGGAACTGAAGCTTTCTTT. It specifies CASARTGGTEAFF.

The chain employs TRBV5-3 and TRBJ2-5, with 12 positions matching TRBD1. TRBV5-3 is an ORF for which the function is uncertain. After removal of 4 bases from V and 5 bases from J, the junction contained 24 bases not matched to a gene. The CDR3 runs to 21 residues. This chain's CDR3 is CARSLRGQGAHSRREGETQYF. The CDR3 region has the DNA TGTGCCAGAAGCCTTCGGGGACAGGGGGCGCATTCCCGCCGAGAAGGGGAGACCCAGTACTTC.

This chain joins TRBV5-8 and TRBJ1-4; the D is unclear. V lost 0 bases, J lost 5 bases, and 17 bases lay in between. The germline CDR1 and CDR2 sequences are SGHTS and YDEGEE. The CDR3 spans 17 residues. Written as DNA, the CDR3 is TGTGCCAGCAGCTTGGCTCGAGAGAGAAAGGAGAATGAAAAACTGTTTTTT. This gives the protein CASSLARERKENEKLFF.

The DNA for the CDR3 is TGTGCCAGCACTCCACCGTCGGGAAGATATGGCTACACCTTC. Its protein product is CASTPPSGRYGYTF. V is TRBV18 and J is TRBJ1-2, with D unresolved. The V and J ends lost 8 bases and 5 bases respectively, with 18 bases between them. CDR3 length: 14 amino acids. The germline V gene has CDR1 KGHSH and CDR2 LQKENI.

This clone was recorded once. CDR3 amino acids: CASSRTGDYGYTF. The CDR3 DNA follows: TGTGCCAGTAGTAGGACAGGGGACTATGGCTACACCTTC. The V and J genes are TRBV19 and TRBJ1-2; 9 nucleotides match TRBD1. CDR1 is LNHDA, CDR2 SQIVND, per germline (reference sequence). J lost 3 bases, V lost 4 bases, and 0 bases had no gene match. This CDR3 is built from 13 residues.

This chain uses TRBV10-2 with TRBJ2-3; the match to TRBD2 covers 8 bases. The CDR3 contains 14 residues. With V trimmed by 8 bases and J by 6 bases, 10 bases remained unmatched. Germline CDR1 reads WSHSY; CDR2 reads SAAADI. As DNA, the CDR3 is TGCGCCAGCGGGACGGTTAGCGGGGTCGATACGCAGTATTTT. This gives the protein CASGTVSGVDTQYF.

CDR3 sequence: CASSLVGGSQETQYF. DNA for the CDR3: TGTGCCAGCAGCTTAGTAGGAGGGAGCCAAGAGACCCAGTACTTC. This chain joins TRBV7-2 and TRBJ2-5, with D maybe TRBD2 (6 bases). Per germline, CDR1 SGHTA and CDR2 FQGNSA. The V and J ends lost 1 base and 1 base respectively, with 10 bases between them. This CDR3 is 15 amino acids long.

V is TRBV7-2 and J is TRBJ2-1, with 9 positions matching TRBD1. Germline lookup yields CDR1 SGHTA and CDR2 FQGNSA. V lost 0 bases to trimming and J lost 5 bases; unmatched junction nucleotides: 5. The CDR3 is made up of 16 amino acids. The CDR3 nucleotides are TGTGCCAGCAGCTTAGCTTTGGGGACAGGGAACAATGAGCAGTTCTTC. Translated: CASSLALGTGNNEQFF.

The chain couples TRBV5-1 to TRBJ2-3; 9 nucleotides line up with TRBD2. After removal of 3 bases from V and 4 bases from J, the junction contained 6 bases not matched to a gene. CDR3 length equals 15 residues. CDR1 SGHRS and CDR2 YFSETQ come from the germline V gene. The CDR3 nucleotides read TGCGCCAGCAGCTCAAGCGGGGGGAGGTCAGATACGCAGTATTTT. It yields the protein CASSSSGGRSDTQYF.

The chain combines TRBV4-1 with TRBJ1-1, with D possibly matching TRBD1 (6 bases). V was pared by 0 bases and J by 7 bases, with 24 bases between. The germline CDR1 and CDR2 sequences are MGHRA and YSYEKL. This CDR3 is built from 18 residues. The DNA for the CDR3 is TGCGCCAGCAGCCAAGAAATTCTCCCCCACGACAGGTACCGTGAAGCTTTCTTT. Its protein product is CASSQEILPHDRYREAFF.

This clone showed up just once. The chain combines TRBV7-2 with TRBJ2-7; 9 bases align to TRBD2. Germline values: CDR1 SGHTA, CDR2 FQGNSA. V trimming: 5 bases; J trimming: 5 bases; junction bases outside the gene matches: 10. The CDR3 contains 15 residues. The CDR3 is CASSPHRAGGDEQYF. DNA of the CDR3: TGTGCCAGCAGCCCCCACCGAGCGGGGGGAGACGAGCAGTACTTC.

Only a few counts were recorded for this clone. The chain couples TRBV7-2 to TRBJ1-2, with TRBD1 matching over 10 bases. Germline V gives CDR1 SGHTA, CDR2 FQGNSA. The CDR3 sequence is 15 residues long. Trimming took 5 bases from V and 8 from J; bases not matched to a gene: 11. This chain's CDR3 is CASSLGGQGMKGYTF. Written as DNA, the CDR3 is TGTGCCAGCAGCCTAGGGGGACAGGGGATGAAAGGCTACACCTTC. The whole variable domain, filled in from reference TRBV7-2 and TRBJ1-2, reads GAGVSQSPSNKVTEKGKDVELRCDPISGHTALYWYRQSLGQGLEFLIYFQGNSAPDKSGLPSDRFSAERTGGSVSTLTIQRTQQEDSAVYLCASSLGGQGMKGYTFGSGTRLTVV.

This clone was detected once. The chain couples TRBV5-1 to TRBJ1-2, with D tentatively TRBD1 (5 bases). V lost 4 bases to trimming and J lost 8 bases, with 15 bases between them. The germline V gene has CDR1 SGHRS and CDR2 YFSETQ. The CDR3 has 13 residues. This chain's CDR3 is CASSGGTEGGYTF. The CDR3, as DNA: TGCGCCAGCAGCGGGGGGACGGAGGGGGGCTACACCTTC.

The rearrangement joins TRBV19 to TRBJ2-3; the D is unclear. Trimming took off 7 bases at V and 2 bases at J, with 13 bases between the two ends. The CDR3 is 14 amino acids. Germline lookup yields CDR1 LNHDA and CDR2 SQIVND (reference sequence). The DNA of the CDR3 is TGTGCCAGTACCCGTCGGTCTCACACAGATACGCAGTATTTT. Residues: CASTRRSHTDTQYF.

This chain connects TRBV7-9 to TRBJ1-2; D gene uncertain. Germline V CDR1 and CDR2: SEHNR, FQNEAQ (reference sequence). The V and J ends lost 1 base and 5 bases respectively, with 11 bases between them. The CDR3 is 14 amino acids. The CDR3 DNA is TGTGCCAGCAGCTTAGGCCCCACGGGATATGGCTACACCTTC. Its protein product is CASSLGPTGYGYTF.

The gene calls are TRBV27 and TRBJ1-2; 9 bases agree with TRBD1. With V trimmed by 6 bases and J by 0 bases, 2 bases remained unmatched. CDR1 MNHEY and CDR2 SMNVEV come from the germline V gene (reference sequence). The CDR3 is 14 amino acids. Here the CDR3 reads CASRDRGSNYGYTF. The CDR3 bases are TGTGCCAGCAGGGACAGGGGCTCTAACTATGGCTACACCTTC.

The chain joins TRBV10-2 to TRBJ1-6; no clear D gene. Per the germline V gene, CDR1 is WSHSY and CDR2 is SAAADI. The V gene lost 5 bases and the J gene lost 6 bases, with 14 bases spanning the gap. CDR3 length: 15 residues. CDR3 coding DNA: TGCGCCAGCAGTCCGTTGAGCAGGTCTAATTCACCCCTCCACTTT. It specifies CASSPLSRSNSPLHF.

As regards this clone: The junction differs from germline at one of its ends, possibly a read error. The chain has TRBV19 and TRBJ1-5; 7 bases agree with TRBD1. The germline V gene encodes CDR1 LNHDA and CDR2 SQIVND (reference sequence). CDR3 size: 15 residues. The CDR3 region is CASRTRQGGDQLQHF. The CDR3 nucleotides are TGTGCCAGTAGGACTCGACAGGGAGGTGATCAGCTCCAGCATTTT.

The CDR3 loop reads CASSLWTGGATGELFF. Written as DNA, the CDR3 is TGCGCCAGCAGCCTATGGACAGGGGGCGCGACCGGGGAGCTGTTTTTT. The chain couples TRBV5-1 to TRBJ2-2; 11 nucleotides agree with TRBD1. Germline CDR1 and CDR2: SGHRS and YFSETQ. This CDR3 has 16 amino acids. V shed 4 bases and J 5 bases; nucleotides not matched to a gene: 7.

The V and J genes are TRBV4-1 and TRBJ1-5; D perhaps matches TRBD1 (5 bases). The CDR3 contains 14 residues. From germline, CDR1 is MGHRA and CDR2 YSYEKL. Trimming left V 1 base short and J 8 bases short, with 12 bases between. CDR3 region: CASSQVGEGKPQHF. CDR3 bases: TGCGCCAGCAGCCAAGTAGGGGAAGGTAAGCCCCAGCATTTT.

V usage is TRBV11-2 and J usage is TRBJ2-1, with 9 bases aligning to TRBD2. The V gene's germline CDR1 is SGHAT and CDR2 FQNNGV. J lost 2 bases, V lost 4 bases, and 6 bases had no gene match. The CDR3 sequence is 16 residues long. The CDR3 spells CASSWITSGPYNEQFF. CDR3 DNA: TGTGCCAGCAGCTGGATTACTAGCGGGCCCTACAATGAGCAGTTCTTC.

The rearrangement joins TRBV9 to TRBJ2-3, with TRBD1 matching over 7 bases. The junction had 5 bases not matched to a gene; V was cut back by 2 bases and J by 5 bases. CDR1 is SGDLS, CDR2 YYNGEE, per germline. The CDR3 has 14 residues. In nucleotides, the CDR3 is TGTGCCAGCAGCGTCAACACAGGGGTAGATACGCAGTATTTT. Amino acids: CASSVNTGVDTQYF.

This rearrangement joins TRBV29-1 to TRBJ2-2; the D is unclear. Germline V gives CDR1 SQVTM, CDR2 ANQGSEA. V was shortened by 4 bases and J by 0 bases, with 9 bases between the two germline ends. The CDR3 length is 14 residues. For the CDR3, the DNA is TGCAGCGTTGTGGCTGAATCGAACACCGGGGAGCTGTTTTTT. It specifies CSVVAESNTGELFF.

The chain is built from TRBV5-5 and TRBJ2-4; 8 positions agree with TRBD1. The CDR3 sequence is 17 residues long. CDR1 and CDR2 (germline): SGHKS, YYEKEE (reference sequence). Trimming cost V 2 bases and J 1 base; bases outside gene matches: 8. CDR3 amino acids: CASSFKGQVSAKNIQYF. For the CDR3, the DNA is TGTGCCAGCAGCTTTAAGGGACAGGTTAGCGCCAAAAACATTCAGTACTTC.